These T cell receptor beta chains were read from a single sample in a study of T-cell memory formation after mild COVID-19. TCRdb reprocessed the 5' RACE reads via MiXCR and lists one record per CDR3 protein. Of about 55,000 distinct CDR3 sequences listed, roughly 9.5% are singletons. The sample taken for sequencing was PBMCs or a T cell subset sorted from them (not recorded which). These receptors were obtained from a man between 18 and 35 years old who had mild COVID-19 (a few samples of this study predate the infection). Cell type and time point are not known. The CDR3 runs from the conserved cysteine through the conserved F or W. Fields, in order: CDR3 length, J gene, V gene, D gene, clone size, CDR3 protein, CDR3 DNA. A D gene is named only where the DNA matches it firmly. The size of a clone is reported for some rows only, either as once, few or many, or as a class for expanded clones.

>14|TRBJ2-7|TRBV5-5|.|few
CASSLASVNYEQYF
TGTGCCAGCAGCTTGGCCTCAGTAAACTACGAGCAGTACTTC
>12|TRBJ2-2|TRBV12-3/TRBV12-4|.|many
CASSPQGRELFF
TGTGCCAGCAGTCCCCAGGGGCGGGAACTGTTTTTT
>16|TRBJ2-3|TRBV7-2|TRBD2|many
CASSLRLAGGGDTQYF
TGTGCCAGCAGCTTACGACTAGCGGGGGGTGGCGATACGCAGTATTTT
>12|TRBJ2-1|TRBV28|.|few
CASSYRSDEQFF
TGTGCCAGCAGTTACCGTTCGGATGAGCAGTTCTTC
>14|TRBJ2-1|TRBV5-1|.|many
CASSLQGSYNEQFF
TGCGCCAGCAGCTTACAGGGCTCCTACAATGAGCAGTTCTTC
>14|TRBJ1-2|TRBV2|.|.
CASSEVMGDYGYTF
TGTGCCAGCAGTGAAGTGATGGGGGACTATGGCTACACCTTC
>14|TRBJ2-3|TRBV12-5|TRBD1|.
CASGQGASTDTQYF
TGTGCTAGTGGACAGGGGGCTAGCACAGATACGCAGTATTTT
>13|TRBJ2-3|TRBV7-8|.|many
CASSRDNTDTQYF
TGTGCCAGCAGTCGCGACAACACAGATACGCAGTATTTT
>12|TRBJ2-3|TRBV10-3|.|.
CAVGGHTDTQYF
TGTGCCGTCGGGGGTCACACAGATACGCAGTATTTT
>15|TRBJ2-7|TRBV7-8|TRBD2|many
CASSLRASGTYEQYF
TGTGCCAGCAGCTTACGGGCTAGCGGTACCTACGAGCAGTACTTC
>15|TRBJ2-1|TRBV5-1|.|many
CASKLEGVSYNEQFF
TGCGCCAGCAAGTTGGAGGGGGTATCCTACAATGAGCAGTTCTTC
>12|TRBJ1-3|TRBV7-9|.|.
CASSQTGNTIYF
TGTGCCAGCAGCCAGACAGGAAACACCATATATTTT
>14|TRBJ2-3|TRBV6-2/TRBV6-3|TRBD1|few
CASRLTGGTDTQYF
TGTGCCAGCAGGCTAACAGGGGGCACAGATACGCAGTATTTT
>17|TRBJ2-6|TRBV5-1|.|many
CASSPTGWSSGANVLTF
TGCGCCAGCAGCCCTACAGGGTGGAGCTCTGGGGCCAACGTCCTGACTTTC
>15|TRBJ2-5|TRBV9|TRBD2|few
CASSTPAGGSETQYF
TGTGCCAGCAGCACCCCGGCCGGGGGGTCAGAGACCCAGTACTTC
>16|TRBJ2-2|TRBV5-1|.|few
CASSNTAIANTGELFF
TGCGCCAGCAGCAATACAGCCATCGCGAACACCGGGGAGCTGTTTTTT
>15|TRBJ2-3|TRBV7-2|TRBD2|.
CASSLASGVPGTQYF
TGTGCCAGCAGCTTAGCTAGCGGGGTCCCGGGGACGCAGTATTTT
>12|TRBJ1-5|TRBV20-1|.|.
CSATDSHQPQHF
TGCAGTGCTACGGACAGCCATCAGCCCCAGCATTTT
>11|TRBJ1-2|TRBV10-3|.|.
CAISTGYGYTF
TGTGCCATCTCGACAGGCTATGGCTACACCTTC
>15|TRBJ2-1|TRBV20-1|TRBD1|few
CSALQQGKVHNEQFF
TGCAGTGCGCTACAACAGGGGAAAGTCCACAATGAGCAGTTCTTC
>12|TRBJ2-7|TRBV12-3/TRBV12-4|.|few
CASSLMVYEQYF
TGTGCCAGCAGTTTGATGGTCTACGAGCAGTACTTC
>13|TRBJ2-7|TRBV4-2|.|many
CASSPDTSYEQYF
TGTGCCAGCAGCCCGGACACATCCTACGAGCAGTACTTC
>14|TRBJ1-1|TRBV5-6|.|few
CASSLLGQNTEAFF
TGTGCCAGCAGCTTGCTCGGACAGAACACTGAAGCTTTCTTT
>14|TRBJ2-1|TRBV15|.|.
CATSRETGALEQFF
TGTGCCACCAGCAGAGAAACGGGAGCTCTCGAGCAGTTCTTC
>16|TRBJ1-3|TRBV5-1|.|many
CASSLGPQSSGNTIYF
TGCGCCAGCAGCTTGGGACCGCAGAGCTCTGGAAACACCATATATTTT
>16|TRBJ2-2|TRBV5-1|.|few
CASSPQVGSVTGELFF
TGCGCCAGCAGCCCTCAGGTCGGCTCGGTCACCGGGGAGCTGTTTTTT
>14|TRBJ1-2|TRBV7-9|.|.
CASSLLGARHGYTF
TGTGCCAGCAGCTTATTAGGGGCGCGCCATGGCTACACCTTC
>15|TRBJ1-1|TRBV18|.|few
CASSRTGTVNTEAFF
TGTGCCAGCTCACGAACCGGGACGGTGAACACTGAAGCTTTCTTT
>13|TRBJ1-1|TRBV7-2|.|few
CASGHYGGTEAFF
TGTGCCAGCGGTCATTACGGGGGCACTGAAGCTTTCTTT
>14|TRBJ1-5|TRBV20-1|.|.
CSARLGNSNQPQHF
TGCAGTGCTAGGCTGGGGAATAGCAATCAGCCCCAGCATTTT
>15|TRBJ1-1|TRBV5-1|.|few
CASSLLAGTNTEAFF
TGCGCCAGCAGCTTGCTTGCAGGGACGAACACTGAAGCTTTCTTT
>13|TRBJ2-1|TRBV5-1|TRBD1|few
CASSSTGGREQFF
TGCGCCAGCAGCTCGACAGGGGGAAGGGAGCAGTTCTTC
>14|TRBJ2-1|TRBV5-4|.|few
CASSSQSSEASQFF
TGTGCCAGCAGCTCACAGAGCTCGGAAGCAAGTCAGTTCTTC
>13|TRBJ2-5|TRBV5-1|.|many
CASSFPEEETQYF
TGCGCCAGCAGCTTCCCAGAAGAGGAGACCCAGTACTTC
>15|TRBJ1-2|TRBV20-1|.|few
CSASEVKGGGYGYTF
TGCAGTGCTAGTGAGGTAAAAGGAGGAGGCTATGGCTACACCTTC
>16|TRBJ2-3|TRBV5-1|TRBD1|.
CASSLGQGDGTDTQYF
TGCGCCAGCAGCTTGGGACAGGGGGATGGCACAGATACGCAGTATTTT
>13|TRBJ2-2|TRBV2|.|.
CASSDHGTGELFF
TGTGCCAGCAGTGACCATGGCACCGGGGAGCTGTTTTTT
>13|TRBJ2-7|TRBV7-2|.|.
CASSVGRDYEQYF
TGTGCCAGCAGCGTAGGACGGGACTACGAGCAGTACTTC
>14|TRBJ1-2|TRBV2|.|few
CASSENGIPYGYTF
TGTGCCAGCAGTGAAAATGGGATCCCCTATGGCTACACCTTC
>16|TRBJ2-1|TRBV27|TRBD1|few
CASRDRQGALYNEQFF
TGTGCCAGCAGGGACCGACAGGGGGCATTGTACAATGAGCAGTTCTTC
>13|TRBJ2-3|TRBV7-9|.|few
CASSLGAQDTQYF
TGTGCCAGCAGCTTAGGGGCACAAGATACGCAGTATTTT
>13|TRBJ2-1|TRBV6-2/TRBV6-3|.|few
CASSFGFNNEQFF
TGTGCCAGCAGTTTCGGCTTTAACAATGAGCAGTTCTTC
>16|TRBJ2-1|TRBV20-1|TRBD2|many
CSAWDGSGGPGNEQFF
TGCAGTGCTTGGGACGGTAGCGGGGGCCCCGGGAATGAGCAGTTCTTC
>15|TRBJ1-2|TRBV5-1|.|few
CASSLFLGSNYGYTF
TGCGCCAGCAGCTTGTTTTTGGGTTCCAACTATGGCTACACCTTC
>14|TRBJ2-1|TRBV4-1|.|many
CASSQPRVSHEQFF
TGCGCCAGCAGCCAACCGAGGGTTTCGCATGAGCAGTTCTTC
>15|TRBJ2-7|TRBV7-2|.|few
CASSLGSGLSYEQYF
TGTGCCAGCAGCTTAGGGTCGGGCTTGTCCTACGAGCAGTACTTC
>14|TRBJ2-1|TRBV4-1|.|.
CASSAGLADNEQFF
TGCGCCAGCAGCGCAGGTTTAGCGGACAATGAGCAGTTCTTC
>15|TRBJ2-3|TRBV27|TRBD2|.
CASWRAGGLADTQYF
TGTGCCTCGTGGAGGGCGGGGGGGCTGGCAGATACGCAGTATTTT
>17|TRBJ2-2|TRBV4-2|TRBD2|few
CASSQSWTSGSAGELFF
TGTGCCAGCAGCCAGTCCTGGACTAGCGGTTCGGCCGGGGAGCTGTTTTTT
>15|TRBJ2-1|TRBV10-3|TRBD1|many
CAISEVDRGLNEQFF
TGTGCCATCAGTGAAGTGGACAGGGGGCTCAATGAGCAGTTCTTC